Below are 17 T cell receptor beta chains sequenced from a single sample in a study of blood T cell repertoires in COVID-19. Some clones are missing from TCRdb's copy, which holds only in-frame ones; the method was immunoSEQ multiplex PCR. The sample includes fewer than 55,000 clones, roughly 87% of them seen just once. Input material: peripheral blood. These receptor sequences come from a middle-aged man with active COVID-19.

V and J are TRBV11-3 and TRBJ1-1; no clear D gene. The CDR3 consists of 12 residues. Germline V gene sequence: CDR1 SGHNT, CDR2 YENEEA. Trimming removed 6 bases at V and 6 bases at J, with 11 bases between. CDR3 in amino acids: CASSSYSAEAFF. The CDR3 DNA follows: TGTGCCAGCAGTTCCTATTCGGCTGAAGCTTTCTTT.

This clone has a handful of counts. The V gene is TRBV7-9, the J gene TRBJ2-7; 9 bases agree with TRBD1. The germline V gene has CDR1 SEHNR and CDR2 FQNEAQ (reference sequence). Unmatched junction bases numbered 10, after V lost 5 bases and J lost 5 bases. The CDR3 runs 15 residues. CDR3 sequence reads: CASSLPGQGSHEQYV. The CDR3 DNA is TGTGCCAGCAGCCTCCCGGGACAGGGTTCCCACGAGCAGTACGTC.

CDR3 sequence: CASSLAAGNIQYF. The CDR3 region has the DNA TGTGCCAGCAGCTTAGCTGCCGGAAACATTCAGTACTTC. V and J are TRBV7-9 and TRBJ2-4; D gene ambiguous. This CDR3 has 13 residues. Germline CDR1 and CDR2: SEHNR and FQNEAQ (reference sequence). V was shortened by 0 bases and J by 6 bases, with 6 bases between the two germline ends.

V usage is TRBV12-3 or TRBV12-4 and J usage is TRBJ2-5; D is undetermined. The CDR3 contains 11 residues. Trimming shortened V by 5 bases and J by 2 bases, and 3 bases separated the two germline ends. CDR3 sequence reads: CASSLQETQYF. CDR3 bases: TGTGCCAGCAGTCTTCAAGAGACCCAGTACTTC.

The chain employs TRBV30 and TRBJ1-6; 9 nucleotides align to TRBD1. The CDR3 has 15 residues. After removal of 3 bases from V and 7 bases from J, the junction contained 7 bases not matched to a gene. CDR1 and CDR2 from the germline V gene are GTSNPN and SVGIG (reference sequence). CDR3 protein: CAWRGQGLPNSPLHF. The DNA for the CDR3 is TGTGCCTGGAGGGGACAGGGACTGCCAAATTCACCCCTCCACTTT.

CDR3 region: CASSLEAGVDTQYF. The CDR3 DNA reads TGTGCCAGCAGCTTAGAAGCGGGGGTGGATACGCAGTATTTT. The V and J genes are TRBV7-9 and TRBJ2-3; the match to TRBD2 covers 8 bases. The CDR3 consists of 14 residues. Trimming removed 1 base from V and 6 bases from J; junction bases left unmatched: 3. Germline lookup yields CDR1 SEHNR and CDR2 FQNEAQ (reference sequence).

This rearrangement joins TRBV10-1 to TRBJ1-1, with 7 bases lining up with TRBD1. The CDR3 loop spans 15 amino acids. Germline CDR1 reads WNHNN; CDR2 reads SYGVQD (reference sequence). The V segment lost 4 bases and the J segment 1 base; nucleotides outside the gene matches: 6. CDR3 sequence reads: CASSGNRGGNTEAFF. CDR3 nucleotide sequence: TGCGCCAGCAGTGGGAACAGGGGAGGGAACACTGAAGCTTTCTTT.

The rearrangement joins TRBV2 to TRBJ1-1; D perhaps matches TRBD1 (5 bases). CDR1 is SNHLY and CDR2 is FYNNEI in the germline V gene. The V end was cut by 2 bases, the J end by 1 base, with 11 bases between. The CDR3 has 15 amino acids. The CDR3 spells CASSEQAGGNTEAFF. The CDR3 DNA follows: TGTGCCAGCAGTGAACAGGCGGGGGGGAACACTGAAGCTTTCTTT.

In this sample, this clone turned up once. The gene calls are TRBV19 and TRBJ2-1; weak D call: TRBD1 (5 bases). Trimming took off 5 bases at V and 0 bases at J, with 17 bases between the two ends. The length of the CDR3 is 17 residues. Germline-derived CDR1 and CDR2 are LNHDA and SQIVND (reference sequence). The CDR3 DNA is TGTGCCAGTAGTGTGCAGGGCCCACGAGGCTCCTACAATGAGCAGTTCTTC. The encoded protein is CASSVQGPRGSYNEQFF.

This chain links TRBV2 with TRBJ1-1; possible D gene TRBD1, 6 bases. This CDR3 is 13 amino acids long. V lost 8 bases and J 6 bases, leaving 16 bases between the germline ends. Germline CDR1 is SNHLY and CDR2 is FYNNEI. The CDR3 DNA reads TGTGCCAGCTCAAACAGGGAGACTTCTGAAGCTTTCTTT. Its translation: CASSNRETSEAFF.

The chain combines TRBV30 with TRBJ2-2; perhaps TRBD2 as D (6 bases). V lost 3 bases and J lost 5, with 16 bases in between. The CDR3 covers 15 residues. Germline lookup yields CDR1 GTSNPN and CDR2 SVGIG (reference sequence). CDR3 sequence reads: CAWRQDWGVTGELFF. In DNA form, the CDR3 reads TGTGCCTGGAGGCAGGATTGGGGGGTAACCGGGGAGCTGTTTTTT.

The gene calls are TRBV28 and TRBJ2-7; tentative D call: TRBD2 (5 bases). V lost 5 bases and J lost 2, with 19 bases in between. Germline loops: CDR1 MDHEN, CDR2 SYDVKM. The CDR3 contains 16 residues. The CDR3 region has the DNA TGTGCCAGCAGTCCGGCGGGCCTAGATCAAACCTACGAGCAGTACGTC. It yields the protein CASSPAGLDQTYEQYV.

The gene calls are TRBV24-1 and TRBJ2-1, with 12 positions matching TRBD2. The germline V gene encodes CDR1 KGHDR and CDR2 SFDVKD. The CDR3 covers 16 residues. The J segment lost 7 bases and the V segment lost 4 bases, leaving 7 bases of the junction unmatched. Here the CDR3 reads CATSESPLAGGNEQFF. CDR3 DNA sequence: TGTGCCACCAGTGAATCCCCACTAGCGGGGGGAAATGAGCAGTTCTTC.

The CDR3 coding sequence is TGTGCCAGCAGCTCTAGGGGGCGCGGAGGCACCGGGGAGCTGTTTTTT. Residues: CASSSRGRGGTGELFF. The chain couples TRBV7-9 to TRBJ2-2; 7 bases align to TRBD1. J gave up 4 bases and V 4 bases, and 9 bases lay outside the gene matches. The CDR3 sequence is 16 residues long. The germline V gene encodes CDR1 SEHNR and CDR2 FQNEAQ (reference sequence). Looking up the rest from reference TRBV7-9 and TRBJ2-2 gives the full variable domain: DTGVSQNPRHKITKRGQNVTFRCDPISEHNRLYWYRQTLGQGPEFLTYFQNEAQLEKSRLLSDRFSAERPKGSFSTLEIQRTEQGDSAMYLCASSSRGRGGTGELFFGEGSRLTVL.

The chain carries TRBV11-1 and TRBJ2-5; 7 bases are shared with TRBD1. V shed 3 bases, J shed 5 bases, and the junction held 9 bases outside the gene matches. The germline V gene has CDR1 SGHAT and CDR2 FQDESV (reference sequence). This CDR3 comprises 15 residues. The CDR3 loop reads CASSFHRGDGETQYF. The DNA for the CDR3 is TGTGCCAGCAGCTTTCACAGGGGCGATGGGGAGACCCAGTACTTC. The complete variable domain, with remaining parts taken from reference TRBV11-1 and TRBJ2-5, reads EAEVAQSPRYKITEKSQAVAFWCDPISGHATLYWYRQILGQGPELLVQFQDESVVDDSQLPKDRFSAERLKGVDSTLKIQPAELGDSAMYLCASSFHRGDGETQYFGPGTRLLVL.

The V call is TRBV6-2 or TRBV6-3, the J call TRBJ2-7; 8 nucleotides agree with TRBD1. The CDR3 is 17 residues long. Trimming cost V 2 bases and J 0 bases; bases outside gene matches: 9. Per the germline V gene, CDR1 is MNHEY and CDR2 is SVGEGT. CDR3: CASSYPLDRENSYEQYF. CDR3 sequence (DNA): TGTGCCAGCAGTTACCCCTTGGACAGGGAGAACTCCTACGAGCAGTACTTC.

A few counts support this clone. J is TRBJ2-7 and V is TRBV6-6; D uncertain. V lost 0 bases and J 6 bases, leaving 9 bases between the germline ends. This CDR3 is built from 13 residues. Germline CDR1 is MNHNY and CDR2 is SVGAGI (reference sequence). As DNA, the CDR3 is TGTGCCAGCAGTTACTCTACGGGTCTCGAGCAGTACTTC. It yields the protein CASSYSTGLEQYF.